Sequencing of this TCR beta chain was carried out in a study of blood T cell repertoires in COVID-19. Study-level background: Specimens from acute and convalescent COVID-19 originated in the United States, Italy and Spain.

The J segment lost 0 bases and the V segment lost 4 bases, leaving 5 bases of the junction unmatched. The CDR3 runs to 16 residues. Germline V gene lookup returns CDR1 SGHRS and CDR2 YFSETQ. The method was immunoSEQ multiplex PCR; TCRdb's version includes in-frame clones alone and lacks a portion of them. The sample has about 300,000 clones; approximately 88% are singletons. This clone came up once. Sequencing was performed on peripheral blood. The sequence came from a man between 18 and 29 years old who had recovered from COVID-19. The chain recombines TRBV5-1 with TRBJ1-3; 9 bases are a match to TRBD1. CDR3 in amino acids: CASSQQGAVSGNTIYF. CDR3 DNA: TGCGCCAGCAGCCAACAGGGGGCTGTCTCTGGAAACACCATATATTTT.